These 4 T cell receptor beta chains share one sample of origin, sequenced in a study of monozygotic twins with inflammatory bowel disease. TCRdb reanalyzed the 5' RACE reads, giving one entry per CDR3 protein sequence and no DNA. The sample has some 190,000 distinct CDR3 sequences, and its top ten clones hold approximately 7.7%. The source material was blood. All receptors come from a human donor with ulcerative colitis or Crohn's disease, or a healthy co-twin of an affected twin (not recorded which).

This chain links TRBV4-1 with TRBJ2-3; TCRdb proposes TRBD1, but this gene call is untestable without DNA. Germline CDR1 MGHRA, CDR2 YSYEKL. This CDR3 comprises 14 residues. CDR3 sequence reads: CASSSEDGPGTQYF.

The V call is TRBV28, the J call TRBJ2-2; TCRdb reports TRBD2, a call that lacks DNA to check it against. The CDR3 covers 14 residues. The germline CDR1 and CDR2 sequences are MDHEN and SYDVKM. CDR3 sequence: CATLKAAFDGELFF.

CDR3 amino acids: CASSGTGGTRKLFF. This chain connects TRBV12-3 or TRBV12-4 to TRBJ1-4; TCRdb outputs TRBD1, but without DNA this stays unchecked. The CDR3 runs to 14 residues.

The rearrangement links TRBV20-1 to TRBJ2-7; the TRBD1 assignment by TCRdb is unverifiable without DNA. The CDR3 length is 15 residues. Looked up from germline, CDR1 is DFQATT and CDR2 is SNEGSKA (reference sequence). The chain's CDR3 is CSAQDAGTGVHEQYF.